Below, one T cell receptor beta chain is given with its context. Antigen unknown. One end of the junction does not line up with germline, which may come from a read error. The data were taken from a study of Tregs in tolerant kidney transplant recipients. The study's findings and limits: Activated donor B cell expansion appeared to reveal the most relevant donor-specific TCRbeta repertoire. Biological reproducibility was not directly addressed, but technical replication error appeared minimal. Findings come from small patient numbers and require larger validation.

TCRdb's table, derived via immunoSEQ multiplex PCR, lists solely in-frame clones and lacks some. Of about 44,000 clones listed, less than 97% are singletons. Looked up from germline, CDR1 is SSHAT and CDR2 is FNYEAQ (reference sequence). This CDR3 contains 16 residues. Specimen: Tregs from blood cultured with allogeneic cells. The V gene is TRBV7-7, the J gene TRBJ2-2; tentative D call: TRBD2 (6 bases). The clonotype originates from a human donor in good health. This CDR3 reads CASSLHGGMNTGELFF. The CDR3, as DNA: TGTGCTAGCAGCTTGCATGGGGGGATGAACACCGGGGAGCTGTTTTTT.